This TCR beta chain was captured by sequencing in a study of neurological immune-mediated disorders. The time point denotes: longitudinal time-point 3. TCRdb independently ran MiXCR on the 5' RACE reads; one entry per CDR3 protein. The sample holds 85,000 to 110,000 distinct CDR3 sequences, 11% seen once. The TCR was taken from a female donor with HTLV-1-associated myelopathy (HAM/TSP). Sequencing input: PBMCs.

The DNA of the CDR3 is TGTGCCAGTAGTAACAGGGCCCAAGAGACCCAGTACTTC. Translating gives CASSNRAQETQYF. The rearrangement joins TRBV19 to TRBJ2-5; perhaps TRBD1 as D (6 bases). Trimming removed 4 bases at V and 1 base at J, with 7 bases between. The germline V gene has CDR1 LNHDA and CDR2 SQIVND (reference sequence). The CDR3 extends over 13 amino acids.